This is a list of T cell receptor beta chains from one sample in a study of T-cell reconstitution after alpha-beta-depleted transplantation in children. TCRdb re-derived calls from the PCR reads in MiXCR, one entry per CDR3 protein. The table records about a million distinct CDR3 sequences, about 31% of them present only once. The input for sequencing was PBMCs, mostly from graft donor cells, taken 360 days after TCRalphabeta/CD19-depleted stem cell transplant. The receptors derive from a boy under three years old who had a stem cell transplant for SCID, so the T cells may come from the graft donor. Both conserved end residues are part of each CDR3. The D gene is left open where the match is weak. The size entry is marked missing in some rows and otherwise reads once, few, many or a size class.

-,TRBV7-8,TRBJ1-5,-,CASSLAPQGQQPQHF,TGTGCCAGCAGCTTAGCTCCACAGGGTCAGCAGCCCCAGCATTTT
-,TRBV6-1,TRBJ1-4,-,CASRTGTKKGNEKLFF,TGTGCCAGCAGAACCGGGACAAAAAAAGGGAATGAAAAACTGTTTTTT
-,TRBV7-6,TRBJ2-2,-,CASSLRGVENTGELFF,TGTGCCAGCAGCTTAAGGGGAGTCGAAAACACCGGGGAGCTGTTTTTT
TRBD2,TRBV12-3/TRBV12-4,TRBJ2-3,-,CASSHIAGPADTQYF,TGTGCCAGCAGTCACATAGCGGGGCCTGCAGATACGCAGTATTTT
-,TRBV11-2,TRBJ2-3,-,CASSLISVRDITYPDTQYF,TGTGCCAGCAGCTTAATTTCGGTCCGGGACATCACTTACCCCGATACGCAGTATTTT
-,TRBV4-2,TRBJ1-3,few,CASSQDRGYSGNTIYF,TGTGCCAGCAGCCAAGATCGAGGGTACTCTGGAAACACCATATATTTT
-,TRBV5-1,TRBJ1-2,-,CASSLSTTGGYTF,TGCGCCAGCAGCTTGTCGACCACCGGCGGCTACACCTTC
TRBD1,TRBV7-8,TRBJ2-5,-,CASSLGDRGVQETQYF,TGTGCCAGCAGCTTAGGGGACAGGGGGGTACAAGAGACCCAGTACTTC
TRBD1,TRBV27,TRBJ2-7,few,CASSSTWTGGKQYF,TGTGCCAGCAGTTCGACCTGGACAGGGGGAAAGCAGTACTTC
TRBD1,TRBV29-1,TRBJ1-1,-,CSVDEGTVNTEAFF,TGCAGCGTTGACGAAGGGACAGTGAACACTGAAGCTTTCTTT
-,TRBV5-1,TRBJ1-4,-,CASSLVGGGEKLFF,TGCGCCAGCAGCTTGGTAGGAGGAGGTGAAAAACTGTTTTTT
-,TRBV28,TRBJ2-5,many,CASSISGGSLQETQYF,TGTGCCAGCAGTATCAGTGGGGGTTCCCTCCAAGAGACCCAGTACTTC
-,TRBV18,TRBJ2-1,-,CASSPLGGGFSYNEQFF,TGTGCCAGCTCGCCCCTAGGTGGGGGTTTTTCCTACAATGAGCAGTTCTTC
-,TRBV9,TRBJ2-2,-,CATCSGPGTGELFF,TGTGCCACCTGCTCGGGACCGGGCACCGGGGAGCTGTTTTTT
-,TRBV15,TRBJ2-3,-,CATSNRVKGDTQYF,TGTGCCACCAGCAACAGGGTTAAGGGGGATACGCAGTATTTT
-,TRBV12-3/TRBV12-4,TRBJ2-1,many,CASSFSYNEQFF,TGTGCCAGCAGCTTCAGTTACAATGAGCAGTTCTTC
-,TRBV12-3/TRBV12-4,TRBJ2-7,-,CASSPGTAKQYF,TGTGCCAGCAGTCCCGGGACGGCCAAACAGTACTTC
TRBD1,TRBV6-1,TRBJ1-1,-,CASGRTGTGNTEAFF,TGTGCCAGCGGGCGGACAGGGACTGGGAACACTGAAGCTTTCTTT
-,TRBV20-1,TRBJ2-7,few,CSARRGPSYEQYF,TGCAGTGCTAGGCGGGGGCCCTCCTACGAGCAGTACTTC
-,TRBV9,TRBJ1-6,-,CASSVNPGTGTYNSPLHF,TGTGCCAGCAGCGTAAACCCAGGAACAGGGACCTATAATTCACCCCTCCACTTT
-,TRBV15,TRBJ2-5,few,CATSRAYGETQYF,TGTGCCACCAGCAGAGCGTATGGAGAGACCCAGTACTTC
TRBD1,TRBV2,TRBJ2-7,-,CASRDGQVYYEQYF,TGTGCCAGCAGGGATGGACAGGTTTACTACGAGCAGTACTTC
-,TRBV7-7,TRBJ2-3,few,CASSLEMTGTDTQYF,TGTGCCAGCAGCTTAGAGATGACAGGCACAGATACGCAGTATTTT
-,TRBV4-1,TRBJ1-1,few,CASTKTGSMNTEAFF,TGCGCCAGCACCAAGACGGGATCGATGAACACTGAAGCTTTCTTT
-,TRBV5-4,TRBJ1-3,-,CASSLPASAVLEWALSGNTIYF,TGTGCCAGCAGCTTGCCGGCCTCTGCCGTTTTGGAGTGGGCCCTCTCTGGAAACACCATATATTTT
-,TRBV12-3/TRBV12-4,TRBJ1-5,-,CASSSGHNSNQPQHF,TGTGCCAGCAGTTCTGGACATAATAGCAATCAGCCCCAGCATTTT
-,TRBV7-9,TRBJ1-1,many,CASSPSGRMNTEAFF,TGTGCCAGCAGCCCGAGCGGACGGATGAACACTGAAGCTTTCTTT
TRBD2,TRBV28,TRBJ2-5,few,CASSLAGLGTQETQYF,TGTGCCAGCAGTTTGGCAGGACTAGGAACACAAGAGACCCAGTACTTC
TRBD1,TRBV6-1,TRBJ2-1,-,CASSEAQGPDDSGDEQFF,TGTGCCAGCAGTGAAGCACAGGGGCCGGACGACTCTGGCGATGAGCAGTTCTTC
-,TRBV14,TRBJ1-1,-,CASSQLAGANTEAFF,TGTGCCAGCAGCCAATTGGCAGGGGCGAACACTGAAGCTTTCTTT
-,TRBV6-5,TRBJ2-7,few,CASSYTGTRAYEQYF,TGTGCCAGCAGTTACACGGGGACCCGGGCCTACGAGCAGTACTTC
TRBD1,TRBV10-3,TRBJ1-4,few,CATKDTGVDEKLFF,TGTGCCACCAAAGACACAGGGGTTGATGAAAAACTGTTTTTT
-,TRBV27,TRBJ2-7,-,CASSSPLHGPYEQYF,TGTGCCAGCAGTTCCCCGTTACACGGGCCCTACGAGCAGTACTTC
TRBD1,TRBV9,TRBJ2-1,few,CASSIRTGRPNNEQFF,TGTGCCAGCAGCATCCGGACAGGGCGCCCGAACAATGAGCAGTTCTTC
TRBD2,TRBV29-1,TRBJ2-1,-,CSVGGLFSRSYNEQFF,TGCAGCGTTGGGGGACTATTTTCACGGTCCTACAATGAGCAGTTCTTC
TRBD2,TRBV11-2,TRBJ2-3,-,CASSLDVAGAGTDTQYF,TGTGCCAGCAGCTTAGACGTAGCGGGGGCCGGCACAGATACGCAGTATTTT
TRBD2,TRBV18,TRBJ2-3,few,CASSPQAGGLADTQYF,TGTGCCAGCTCACCCCAAGCGGGGGGGCTGGCAGATACGCAGTATTTT
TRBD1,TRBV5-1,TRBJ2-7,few,CASSKDPGTGAYEQYF,TGCGCCAGCAGCAAGGATCCCGGGACAGGAGCCTACGAGCAGTACTTC
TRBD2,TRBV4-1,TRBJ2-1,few,CASSGLAGISANEQFF,TGCGCCAGCAGCGGGTTAGCGGGGATCTCGGCCAATGAGCAGTTCTTC
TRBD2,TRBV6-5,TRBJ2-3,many,CASSYSVSGAYTQYF,TGTGCCAGCAGTTACTCTGTTAGCGGGGCCTATACGCAGTATTTT
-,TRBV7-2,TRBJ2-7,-,CASSAPSWTVEQYF,TGTGCCAGCAGCGCCCCCAGTTGGACAGTCGAGCAGTACTTC
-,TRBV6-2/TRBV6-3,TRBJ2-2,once,CASSIGATGELFF,TGTGCCAGCAGTATCGGAGCGACCGGGGAGCTGTTTTTT
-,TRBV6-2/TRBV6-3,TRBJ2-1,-,CASSSRRGFYNEQFF,TGTGCCAGCAGCTCCAGGAGGGGTTTCTACAATGAGCAGTTCTTC